A selection of T cell receptor delta chains follows, all from one sample in a study of Vδ1+ human thymocytes. TCRdb re-called clones from the multiplex PCR reads via CATT. The sample lists about 55,000 delta-chain clones, about 15% occurring once. The source material was Vdelta1+ gamma-delta thymocytes from the thymus. These receptors all come from a boy under three years old who had congenital heart surgery. Both conserved end residues are trimmed from each CDR3.

V	J	length	CDR3
TRDV1	TRDJ1	19	ALGERLPQPYWGLSTDKLI
TRDV1	TRDJ1	14	ALGEPSLLGNAELI
TRDV1	TRDJ1	13	ALGERCPNTDKLI
TRDV1	TRDJ1	17	ALGSFLRGIPRYTDKLI
TRDV1	TRDJ1	23	ALGELSELAPFLLGDISRAGKLI
TRDV1	TRDJ1	15	ALGASTRGISIDKLI
TRDV1	TRDJ1	10	ALGEDRAKLI
TRDV1	TRDJ1	15	ALGELHWGMPGYKLI
TRDV3	TRDJ1	15	AYYLDYWGSDTDKLI
TRDV1	TRDJ1	10	ALGGPTDKLI
TRAV29/DV5	TRDJ1	15	AANPLRRAVLGDKLI
TRDV1	TRDJ1	18	ALGERSSYWGMRNTDKLI
TRDV1	TRDJ1	14	ALGELSWLNTDKLI
TRDV1	TRDJ1	19	ALGEWRDLPRTGGYCDKLI
TRDV1	TRDJ1	14	ALGEPGGQYTDKLI
TRDV2	TRDJ1	16	ACGLVLGDTRCTDKLI
TRDV1	TRDJ1	15	ALGYLAAQRYTDKLI
TRDV1	TRDJ1	17	ALGELTPGILGDGSGLI
TRDV1	TRDJ1	15	ALGVPGGSLYTDKLI
TRDV1	TRDJ1	17	ALGELVGLRAGGLGKLI
TRDV2	TRDJ1	14	APPLLGDDHTDKLI
TRDV2	TRDJ1	12	ACAGGGYTDKLI
TRDV1	TRDJ1	17	ALGETRGLFYRVTDKLI
TRDV2	TRDJ1	10	ACDTGLLKLI
TRDV1	TRDJ1	20	ALGELIAVNLPTISPTDKLI
TRDV1	TRDJ1	16	ALGTSGGCYGGYANLI
TRDV1	TRDJ1	18	ALGIQPLLRGLGETDKLI
TRDV1	TRDJ1	14	ALGDIPRSNTDKLI
TRDV1	TRDJ1	19	ALGELKSFYWGIPPPDKLI
TRDV1	TRDJ1	22	ALGELEDCWHGCPGFGNGDKLI
TRDV1	TRDJ1	19	ALGELMYPGDTLLIGHKLI
TRDV1	TRDJ1	17	ALGERGYDSWGSTDKLI
TRDV1	TRDJ1	15	ALGERPLGDIPDKLI
TRDV1	TRDJ1	15	ALGIELARDRADKLI
TRDV1	TRDJ1	15	ALGQATGGYRRDKLI
TRDV1	TRDJ1	10	ALGDTIDKLI
TRDV1	TRDJ1	14	ALGEDWGIRTDKLI
TRDV1	TRDJ1	16	ALGEPPLGDRGNDKLI